This entry lists 11 T cell receptor beta chains sequenced from one sample in a study of PD-1 blockade in classical Hodgkin lymphoma. Measured with immunoSEQ multiplex PCR; TCRdb has only the in-frame clones, and not every one. The data contain around 34,000 clones, about nine tenths of them singletons. Each patient relapsed following autologous stem cell transplantation, and prior brentuximab vedotin exposure differed. Starting with thawed PBMCs, CD4+ T cells were purified by magnetic negative selection. Specimen: CD4+ T cells from blood, collected at baseline. The receptors derive from a human donor with classical Hodgkin lymphoma.

In nucleotides, the CDR3 is TGTGCCAGCAGCCGAGACAGGGTTCAGCCCCAGCATTTT. Protein: CASSRDRVQPQHF. The chain couples TRBV4-2 to TRBJ1-5; 7 bases are shared with TRBD1. J gave up 6 bases and V 4 bases, and 3 bases lay outside the gene matches. Per the germline V gene, CDR1 is LGHNA and CDR2 is YNFKEQ. There are 13 residues in the CDR3.

V usage is TRBV18 and J usage is TRBJ2-2; D is possibly TRBD1 (5 bases). Looked up from germline, CDR1 is KGHSH and CDR2 is LQKENI. Between the trimmed V and J ends, which lost 1 base and 2 bases, there was a span of 8 bases. There are 15 residues in the CDR3. For the CDR3, the DNA is TGTGCCAGCTCACCACAGACAGCAAACACCGGGGAGCTGTTTTTT. This translates into CASSPQTANTGELFF.

The chain's CDR3 is CASSELGTGEKNTEAFF. The DNA for the CDR3 is TGTGCCAGCAGTGAGCTCGGGACAGGGGAAAAGAACACTGAAGCTTTCTTT. This sequence joins TRBV25-1 and TRBJ1-1, with TRBD1 matching 10 bases. V dropped 3 bases and J dropped 1; count of bases not matched to a gene: 8. The CDR3 covers 17 residues. The V gene's germline CDR1 is MGHDK and CDR2 SYGVNS.

V and J are TRBV7-2 and TRBJ2-7; D uncertain. V was pared by 1 base and J by 3 bases, with 13 bases between. This CDR3 contains 15 residues. The germline CDR1 and CDR2 sequences are SGHTA and FQGNSA. The CDR3 loop is CASSLVSIVSYEQYF. CDR3 sequence (DNA): TGTGCCAGCAGCTTAGTGTCGATAGTTAGCTACGAGCAGTACTTC.

The chain has TRBV30 and TRBJ2-2; either TRBD1 or TRBD2 may fit D (5 bases each). The V gene's germline CDR1 is GTSNPN and CDR2 SVGIG (reference sequence). This CDR3 has 15 residues. V lost 3 bases, J lost 1 base, and 12 bases lay in between. Here the CDR3 DNA reads TGTGCCTGGAGGGCCGGGACCCTGAACACCGGGGAGCTGTTTTTT. It codes for CAWRAGTLNTGELFF. The full variable domain, with the rest looked up from reference TRBV30 and TRBJ2-2, is SQTIHQWPATLVQPVGSPLSLECTVEGTSNPNLYWYRQAAGRGLQLLFYSVGIGQISSEVPQNLSASRPQDRQFILSSKKLLLSDSGFYLCAWRAGTLNTGELFFGEGSRLTVL.

The chain combines TRBV2 with TRBJ1-2; a weak D match, TRBD1 (5 bases). The germline V and J ends were trimmed by 4 bases and 4 bases, with 10 bases remaining between them. This CDR3 has 13 residues. Germline CDR1 is SNHLY and CDR2 is FYNNEI. The CDR3 is CASSVDRIYGYTF. CDR3 coding DNA: TGTGCCAGCAGTGTCGACAGAATCTATGGCTACACCTTC.

This clone is a singleton in its sample. The rearrangement joins TRBV14 to TRBJ2-2, with 8 bases aligning to TRBD2. The J segment lost 1 base and the V segment lost 3 bases, leaving 4 bases of the junction unmatched. The germline CDR1 and CDR2 sequences are SGHDN and FVKESK. The CDR3 extends over 16 amino acids. As DNA, the CDR3 is TGTGCCAGCAGCCATATAGCGGGGATGAACACCGGGGAGCTGTTTTTT. Protein sequence: CASSHIAGMNTGELFF.

The chain combines TRBV7-2 with TRBJ2-1, with 7 bases identical to TRBD2. Germline V gives CDR1 SGHTA, CDR2 FQGNSA. With 1 base clipped from V and 4 bases from J, the junction kept 1 base outside the gene matches. This CDR3 contains 14 residues. The CDR3 loop is CASSLVGGYNEQFF. In DNA, the CDR3 is TGTGCCAGCAGCTTAGTCGGGGGGTACAATGAGCAGTTCTTC.

This chain links TRBV7-3 with TRBJ2-2, with 7 positions matching TRBD2. The V segment lost 1 base and the J segment 0 bases; nucleotides outside the gene matches: 2. Germline values: CDR1 SGHTA, CDR2 FQGTGA. This CDR3 region has 16 residues. CDR3 nucleotides: TGTGCCAGCAGCTTAAACGGGGGGACGAACACCGGGGAGCTGTTTTTT. Residues: CASSLNGGTNTGELFF.

The sample holds a few counts of this clone. The J gene is TRBJ1-5, the V gene TRBV6-5, with 10 bases that match TRBD1. This CDR3 spans 14 amino acids. Germline V gene lookup returns CDR1 MNHEY and CDR2 SVGAGI. V was pared by 5 bases and J by 7 bases, with 5 bases of the junction left unmatched. The DNA of the CDR3 is TGTGCCAGCAGTAGACAGGGGGCAAGGCAGCCCCAGCATTTT. Protein product: CASSRQGARQPQHF.

The chain is built from TRBV28 and TRBJ1-2; perhaps TRBD1 as D (5 bases). V was shortened by 5 bases and J by 4 bases, with 11 bases between the two germline ends. CDR1 MDHEN and CDR2 SYDVKM come from the germline V gene. CDR3 length: 13 amino acids. This CDR3 reads CASSTGTSYGYTF. The CDR3 DNA is TGTGCCAGCAGTACCGGGACCAGCTATGGCTACACCTTC.